This T cell receptor beta chain was recovered during a study of blood T cell repertoires in COVID-19. Using immunoSEQ multiplex PCR, the repertoire was profiled, and TCRdb retains in-frame clones only, with some absent. The table records roughly 360,000 clones, 75% to 90% of them present only once. Germline V gives CDR1 GTSNPN, CDR2 SVGIG (reference sequence). The V and J ends lost 2 bases and 1 base respectively, with 17 bases between them. The CDR3 consists of 16 residues. The TCR was taken from a woman aged 50 to 60 who had recovered from COVID-19. The sample consisted of PBMCs or T cells enriched from blood (not recorded which). This chain links TRBV30 with TRBJ1-2; D unresolved. The CDR3 coding sequence is TGTGCCTGGAGTTTGGCCCGGAGAGATATTAACTATGGCTACACCTTC. This translates into CAWSLARRDINYGYTF.